This record concerns one T cell receptor (beta chain) sequence. As originally analysed: Estimated nucleated cell counts came from reference gene primer amplification. Here immunoSEQ multiplex PCR was the method, and the copy in TCRdb shows in-frame clones only, minus some. V and J calls and clone size are copied from that table; D and trimming were computed from the DNA. The data hold roughly 150,000 clones, with approximately 90% observed a single time. J lost 9 bases, V lost 3 bases, and 7 bases had no gene match. This CDR3 comprises 15 residues. CDR1 and CDR2 from the germline V gene are MNHNS and SASEGT. This entry is derived from a study of blood T cell repertoires in COVID-19. For the study at large: Both acute and convalescent COVID-19 samples were obtained from the United States, Italy and Spain. The cDNA or gDNA used as material had been derived from T cells, B-cell-depleted T cells, or PBMCs.

The chain carries TRBV6-1 and TRBJ2-1; 11 nucleotides line up with TRBD1. Source material: peripheral blood. The receptor's source is a man aged 55 to 69 with active or convalescent COVID-19. CDR3 in amino acids: CASSEPGTGGGEQFF. In DNA form, the CDR3 reads TGTGCCAGCAGTGAGCCCGGGACAGGGGGAGGTGAGCAGTTCTTC.